This T cell receptor (beta chain) came from a study of blood T cells in healthy people across ages. Primers used in a second PCR of roughly 7 to 12 cycles were a sample-barcoded 5' primer and a J-beta primer mix. A single record per CDR3 protein comes from TCRdb applying MiXCR to the 5' RACE reads. The table has 1.8 million or so distinct CDR3 sequences, 35% to 50% seen once. There are 17 residues in the CDR3. Germline V lookup: CDR1 SQVTM, CDR2 ANQGSEA. Deletions cut 0 bases from V and 8 bases from J, with 22 bases between. Total RNA, at least 5.5 micrograms per sample, came from PBMCs. The rearrangement uses TRBV29-1 and TRBJ1-4; D perhaps matches TRBD1 (6 bases). The source is a human donor in good health. The specimen sequenced was blood. The CDR3 DNA reads as TGCAGCGTTGAAGACCCCTCATTTACAGGGAGTTGGGAAAAACTGTTTTTT. It is translated as CSVEDPSFTGSWEKLFF.